The source of this T cell receptor (beta chain) is a study of CD8 T cells in ankylosing spondylitis. V was trimmed by 4 bases and J by 1 base, leaving 5 bases between them. Per germline, CDR1 SQVTM and CDR2 ANQGSEA. This CDR3 region has 12 residues. Points from the study as a whole: Some of these motif variants have turned up before, in reports on reactive arthritis synovial fluid and blood. Significantly higher representation of disease-linked clones was reported for matched ankylosing spondylitis synovial fluid. Researchers report that disease-linked clones proved CD8+ and relatively rare in peripheral blood.

This clonotype has more than one count but fewer than ten. Its target is unknown. TCRdb reprocessed the 5' RACE reads via MiXCR and lists one record per CDR3 protein. The data contain 250,000 to 350,000 distinct CDR3 sequences, under 25% of them singletons. The source material was blood, either unsorted or a sorted T cell fraction (not recorded which). The clonotype originates from a female donor with ankylosing spondylitis or in good health (not recorded which). V usage is TRBV29-1 and J usage is TRBJ1-3; D is uncertain. DNA of the CDR3: TGCAGCGTTGTCGGATCTGGAAACACCATATATTTT. This translates into CSVVGSGNTIYF.